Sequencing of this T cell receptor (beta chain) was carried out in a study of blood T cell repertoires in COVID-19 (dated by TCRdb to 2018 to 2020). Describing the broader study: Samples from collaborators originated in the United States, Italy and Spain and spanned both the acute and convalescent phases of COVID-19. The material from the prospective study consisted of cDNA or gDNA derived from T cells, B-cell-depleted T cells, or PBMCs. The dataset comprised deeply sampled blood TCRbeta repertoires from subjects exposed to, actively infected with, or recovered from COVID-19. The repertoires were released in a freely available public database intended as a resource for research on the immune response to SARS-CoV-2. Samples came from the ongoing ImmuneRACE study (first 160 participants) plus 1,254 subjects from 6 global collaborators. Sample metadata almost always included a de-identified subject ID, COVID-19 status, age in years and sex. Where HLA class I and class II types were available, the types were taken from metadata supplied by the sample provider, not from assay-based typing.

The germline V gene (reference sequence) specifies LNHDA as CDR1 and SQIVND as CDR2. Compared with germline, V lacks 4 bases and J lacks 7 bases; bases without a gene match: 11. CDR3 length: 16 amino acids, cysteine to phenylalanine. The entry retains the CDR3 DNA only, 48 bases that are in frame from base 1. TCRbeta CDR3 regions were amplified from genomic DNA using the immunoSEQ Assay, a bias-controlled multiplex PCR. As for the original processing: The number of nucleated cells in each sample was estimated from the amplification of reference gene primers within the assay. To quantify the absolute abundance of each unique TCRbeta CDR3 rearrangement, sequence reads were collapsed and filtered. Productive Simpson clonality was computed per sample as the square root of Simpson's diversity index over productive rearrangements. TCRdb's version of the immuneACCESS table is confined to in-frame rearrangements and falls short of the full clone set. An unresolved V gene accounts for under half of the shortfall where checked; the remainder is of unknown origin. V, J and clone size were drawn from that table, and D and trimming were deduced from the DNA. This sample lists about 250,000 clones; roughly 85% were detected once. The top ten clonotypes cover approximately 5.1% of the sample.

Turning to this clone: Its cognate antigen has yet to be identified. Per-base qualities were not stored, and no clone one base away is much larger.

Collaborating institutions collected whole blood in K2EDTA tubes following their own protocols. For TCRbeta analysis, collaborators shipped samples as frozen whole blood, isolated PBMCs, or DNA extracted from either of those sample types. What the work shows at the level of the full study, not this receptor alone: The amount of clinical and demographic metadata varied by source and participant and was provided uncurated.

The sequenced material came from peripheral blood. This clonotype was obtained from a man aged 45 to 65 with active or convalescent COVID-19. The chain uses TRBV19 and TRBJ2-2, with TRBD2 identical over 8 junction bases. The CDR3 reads CASSNGGLVGGGELFF. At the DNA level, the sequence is TGTGCCAGTAGTAACGGGGGACTAGTTGGTGGCGGGGAGCTGTTTTTT.